Detailed here is one T cell receptor (beta chain). This sample was taken from a study of blood T cell repertoires in COVID-19. Study information: Sites in the United States, Italy and Spain provided acute and convalescent COVID-19 samples.

Authors' processing steps: How many nucleated cells were present was estimated from reference gene primer amplification. Profiling relied on immunoSEQ multiplex PCR, and the TCRdb table lists in-frame clones only, not all of them. V and J calls and clone size are copied from that table; D and trimming were computed from the DNA. The sample has 98,000 or so clones; less than 75% are singletons. The V and J ends lost 1 base and 4 bases, in that order; junction bases with no gene match: 14. The CDR3 runs to 19 residues. Germline CDR1 and CDR2: GTSNPN and SVGIG (reference sequence). The origin of this receptor is a woman aged 40 to 50 with acute or convalescent COVID-19. The V gene is TRBV30, the J gene TRBJ2-6, with TRBD1 matching over 9 bases. Input material: peripheral blood. CDR3 DNA: TGTGCCTGGAGTGGCCGAATCCCGGGACAGGGAGCGGGGGCCAACGTCCTGACTTTC. Amino acid sequence: CAWSGRIPGQGAGANVLTF.